The 27 T cell receptor beta chains given below trace back to one sample, sequenced in a study. Amplification of TRBV12-4/TRBJ1-2 clonotypes used adaptor-ligated barcode primers. MiXCR, applied by TCRdb to the multiplex PCR reads, yields one record per CDR3 protein. The data hold fewer than 650 distinct CDR3 sequences, with around 21% observed a single time. Source material: memory CD4+ T cells sorted from blood. The subset was: memory CD4+ T cells, CD4+CD45RO+CD25-. Receptors originate from a female donor with breast cancer.

The genes are TRBV12-3 or TRBV12-4 and TRBJ1-2; 8 positions match TRBD1. The CDR3 length is 16 residues. Losses at the gene ends were 6 bases for V and 4 bases for J; bases not matched to a gene: 13. CDR3 nucleotides: TGTGCCAGCAGCCGCTCCCAGGACAGGGCCAGCTATGGCTACACCTTC. Its translation: CASSRSQDRASYGYTF.

By proportion, this clonotype is large (0.1 to 1%). This chain connects TRBV12-3 or TRBV12-4 to TRBJ1-2; unclear D gene. The CDR3 contains 12 residues. Trimming took 3 bases from V and 4 from J, leaving 6 bases between them. The CDR3 coding sequence is TGTGCCAGCAGTTTGATGGGCTATGGCTACACCTTC. Translated, it gives CASSLMGYGYTF.

The CDR3 region is CASSGQAGYTF. CDR3 coding DNA: TGTGCCAGCAGCGGACAGGCGGGCTACACCTTC. The chain couples TRBV12-3 or TRBV12-4 to TRBJ1-2, with 7 bases matching TRBD1. CDR3 length: 11 amino acids. Trimming at V came to 6 bases and at J to 8 bases, leaving 3 bases not matched to a gene.

This clonotype qualifies as large (0.1 to 1%). V usage is TRBV12-3 or TRBV12-4 and J usage is TRBJ1-2; 7 nucleotides align to TRBD1. Losses at the gene ends were 3 bases for V and 6 bases for J; bases not matched to a gene: 4. The CDR3 has 13 residues. The CDR3 sequence: CASSFGTVHGYTF. The CDR3 DNA is TGTGCCAGCAGTTTTGGGACAGTACATGGCTACACCTTC.

The V gene is TRBV12-3 or TRBV12-4, the J gene TRBJ1-2; 8 bases map to TRBD1. The V segment lost 5 bases and the J segment 7 bases; nucleotides outside the gene matches: 6. The CDR3 runs 13 residues. The CDR3, as DNA: TGTGCCAGCAGTCCCGGACAGGGACGTGGCTACACCTTC. Protein sequence: CASSPGQGRGYTF.

This clonotype ranks as large. This chain uses TRBV12-3 or TRBV12-4 with TRBJ1-2, with D perhaps TRBD1 (5 bases). V was pared by 5 bases and J by 4 bases, with 17 bases between. The CDR3 sequence is 15 residues long. The DNA for the CDR3 is TGTGCCAGCAGTCCGTTGGGACTTTCCCTCTATGGCTACACCTTC. Residues: CASSPLGLSLYGYTF.

By share, this clonotype ranks as large. The chain employs TRBV12-3 or TRBV12-4 and TRBJ1-2; TRBD1 aligns across 10 bases. With 5 bases clipped from V and 4 bases from J, the junction kept 4 bases outside the gene matches. The CDR3 sequence is 14 residues long. The CDR3 region is CASSARDRGYGYTF. CDR3 in DNA: TGTGCCAGCAGTGCCCGGGACAGGGGCTATGGCTACACCTTC.

The chain carries TRBV12-3 or TRBV12-4 and TRBJ1-2, with D possibly being TRBD1 (6 bases). V was cut by 7 bases and J by 7 bases, with 16 bases left in between. There are 13 residues in the CDR3. CDR3 nucleotides: TGTGCCAGCACTACGACAGGTGGAGGTGGCTACACCTTC. Encoded protein: CASTTTGGGGYTF.

The chain carries TRBV12-3 or TRBV12-4 and TRBJ1-2; a possible D gene is TRBD1 (6 bases). The ends were cut back, 4 bases at V and 4 bases at J, with 10 bases in the middle. The CDR3 runs 13 residues. The CDR3 DNA reads TGTGCCAGCAGTTCCAGGGGTGGCTATGGCTACACCTTC. Its translation: CASSSRGGYGYTF.

Relative to its sample, this clonotype is large (0.1 to 1%). This chain links TRBV12-3 or TRBV12-4 with TRBJ1-2, with no clear D. This CDR3 region has 13 residues. Trimming removed 4 bases from V and 4 bases from J, with 10 bases in between. This chain's CDR3 is CASSSRSGYGYTF. For the CDR3, the DNA is TGTGCCAGCAGTTCGCGATCGGGCTATGGCTACACCTTC.

In regard to this clonotype: Germline is not matched at one junction end, which may reflect a read error. The chain carries TRBV12-3 or TRBV12-4 and TRBJ1-2; 7 bases match TRBD1. The CDR3 sequence is 11 residues long. Here the CDR3 reads CASRELTGRSF. DNA for the CDR3: TGTGCCAGCCGAGAATTGACAGGGAGGTCCTTC.

By proportion, this clonotype is large. V and J are TRBV12-3 or TRBV12-4 and TRBJ1-2; D is ambiguous. This CDR3 comprises 15 residues. The ends were cut back, 1 base at V and 2 bases at J, with 11 bases in the middle. The CDR3 DNA sequence: TGTGCCAGCAGTTTAGGGGCAGTGGGAAACTATGGCTACACCTTC. This codes for CASSLGAVGNYGYTF.

This clonotype is labeled large. The V and J genes are TRBV12-3 or TRBV12-4 and TRBJ1-2; TRBD1 aligns across 8 bases. Trimming removed 5 bases from V and 4 bases from J; junction bases left unmatched: 6. CDR3 size: 14 residues. CDR3 coding DNA: TGTGCCAGCAGTCAGGGACAGGCGGGCTATGGCTACACCTTC. This encodes CASSQGQAGYGYTF.

This clonotype was seen only a few times. V gene TRBV12-3 or TRBV12-4 combines with J gene TRBJ1-2, with D tentatively TRBD1 (6 bases). Trimming cost V 1 base and J 8 bases, with 8 bases left between them. The CDR3 extends over 12 amino acids. CDR3 bases: TGTGCCAGCAGTTTAGGACAGGCGGGCTACACCTTC. Translating it yields CASSLGQAGYTF.

This clonotype was seen more than once but under ten times. V usage is TRBV12-3 or TRBV12-4 and J usage is TRBJ1-2; 9 bases align to TRBD1. The CDR3 runs 15 residues. V lost 0 bases and J lost 7; bases outside the gene matches: 6. The CDR3 here is CASSLARTGAGGYTF. CDR3 DNA sequence: TGTGCCAGCAGTTTAGCTAGGACAGGGGCTGGTGGCTACACCTTC.

This clonotype qualifies as large (0.1 to 1%). The chain has TRBV12-3 or TRBV12-4 and TRBJ1-2; D call uncertain. The CDR3 is made up of 13 amino acids. The V end was cut by 5 bases, the J end by 5 bases, with 12 bases between. The CDR3 nucleotides read TGTGCCAGCAGTCAAAACTCCTATTATGGCTACACCTTC. As protein: CASSQNSYYGYTF.

This clonotype is classed as large. The chain carries TRBV12-3 or TRBV12-4 and TRBJ1-2; the D is unclear. The CDR3 extends over 13 amino acids. Trimming shortened V by 2 bases and J by 8 bases, and 12 bases separated the two germline ends. This CDR3 is CASSLSSTSGYTF. CDR3 coding DNA: TGTGCCAGCAGTTTATCCTCGACGAGCGGCTACACCTTC.

J is TRBJ1-2 and V is TRBV12-3 or TRBV12-4; 8 positions match TRBD1. This CDR3 is 14 amino acids long. V was pared by 6 bases and J by 8 bases, with 11 bases of the junction left unmatched. The CDR3 sequence is CASRANGQGRGYTF. CDR3 DNA sequence: TGTGCCAGCAGAGCGAATGGACAGGGTCGGGGCTACACCTTC.

By sample share, this clonotype is large. This chain connects TRBV12-3 or TRBV12-4 to TRBJ1-2; D unresolved. V was clipped by 5 bases and J by 4 bases, with 8 bases between them. The CDR3 runs to 12 residues. The CDR3 loop is CASSKATYGYTF. The CDR3 DNA reads as TGTGCCAGCAGTAAAGCGACCTATGGCTACACCTTC.

A few counts support this clonotype. V and J are TRBV12-3 or TRBV12-4 and TRBJ1-2, with D perhaps TRBD1 (5 bases). Trimming took off 7 bases at V and 4 bases at J, with 22 bases between the two ends. The CDR3 spans 16 residues. The CDR3 region has the DNA TGTGCCAGCACCTCGAGGGGCCGATCCGCATCCTATGGCTACACCTTC. It yields the protein CASTSRGRSASYGYTF.

In its sample, this clonotype is large (0.1 to 1%). The chain has TRBV12-3 or TRBV12-4 and TRBJ1-2, with 7 bases lining up with TRBD1. Unmatched junction bases numbered 9, after V lost 1 base and J lost 7 bases. This CDR3 has 15 residues. CDR3: CASSLEIGGQVGYTF. CDR3 nucleotide sequence: TGTGCCAGCAGTTTAGAAATTGGAGGACAGGTTGGCTACACCTTC.

In this sample, this clonotype is medium-sized. The chain joins TRBV12-3 or TRBV12-4 to TRBJ1-2; unclear D gene. V was shortened by 5 bases and J by 1 base, with 14 bases between the two germline ends. The CDR3 contains 15 residues. CDR3 residues: CASSARRTYNYGYTF. DNA for the CDR3: TGTGCCAGCAGTGCTAGGAGGACTTATAACTATGGCTACACCTTC.

This clonotype was detected a few times. The chain couples TRBV12-3 or TRBV12-4 to TRBJ1-2; the D is unclear. The CDR3 loop spans 13 amino acids. V was trimmed by 6 bases and J by 8 bases, leaving 16 bases between them. CDR3 sequence reads: CASSYRGSGGYTF. For the CDR3, the DNA is TGTGCCAGCAGCTACAGAGGGAGTGGAGGCTACACCTTC.

The CDR3 nucleotides read TGTGCCAGCAGTTTGGAGGACAGGGGACCTAACTATGGCTACACCTTC. The encoded protein is CASSLEDRGPNYGYTF. The gene calls are TRBV12-3 or TRBV12-4 and TRBJ1-2, with 9 bases fitting TRBD1. The CDR3 consists of 16 residues. The V segment lost 3 bases and the J segment 0 bases; nucleotides outside the gene matches: 5.

CDR3 amino acids: CASSLGLGYGYTF. The CDR3 DNA reads as TGTGCCAGCAGTCTGGGGCTCGGCTATGGCTACACCTTC. The V call is TRBV12-3 or TRBV12-4, the J call TRBJ1-2; D is perhaps TRBD1 (5 bases). Deletions cut 5 bases from V and 4 bases from J, with 11 bases between. This CDR3 region has 13 residues.

For this clonotype: Germline and junction disagree at one end, which may indicate a read error. The J gene is TRBJ1-2, the V gene TRBV12-3 or TRBV12-4, with 8 positions matching TRBD1. The CDR3 is 11 residues long. CDR3 in amino acids: CASSSLTGANF. The CDR3 region has the DNA TGTGCCAGCAGTTCCTTGACAGGGGCAAACTTC.

By share, this clonotype counts as medium-sized (0.01 to 0.1%). The V gene is TRBV12-3 or TRBV12-4, the J gene TRBJ1-2; D is possibly TRBD1 (5 bases). V lost 4 bases, J lost 8 bases, and 20 bases lay in between. This CDR3 spans 15 amino acids. CDR3 region: CASSSHQQGASGYTF. The CDR3 nucleotides read TGTGCCAGCAGTTCACATCAGCAGGGAGCGTCCGGCTACACCTTC.